One and the same sample provided the 14 T cell receptor beta chains below, sequenced in a study of cytomegalovirus exposure and HLA in healthy donors. PCR involved 60 Vbeta and 13 Jbeta primers. The table came from immunoSEQ multiplex PCR; TCRdb's copy has only in-frame clones and leaves some out. The sample includes roughly 160,000 clones, about 75% of them seen just once. The specimen was PBMCs. Receptors originate from a female donor in good health and CMV-seronegative.

This clone was counted between two and nine times. The rearrangement uses TRBV6-5 and TRBJ1-4, with D tentatively TRBD1 (6 bases). The CDR3 consists of 14 residues. CDR1 MNHEY and CDR2 SVGAGI come from the germline V gene. V gave up 7 bases and J gave up 7 bases, with 16 bases separating them. CDR3 protein: CASKNRVKTEKLFF. In DNA form, the CDR3 reads TGTGCCAGCAAAAACAGGGTGAAAACTGAAAAACTGTTTTTT.

The genes are TRBV9 and TRBJ1-1; D is unresolved. Per germline, CDR1 SGDLS and CDR2 YYNGEE. With 3 bases removed from V and 1 base from J, the gap between germline ends came to 7 bases. This CDR3 has 13 amino acids. The CDR3 sequence is CASSEHSNTEAFF. The DNA for the CDR3 is TGTGCCAGCAGCGAGCACTCGAACACTGAAGCTTTCTTT. Variable domain in full (rest from reference TRBV9 and TRBJ1-1): DSGVTQTPKHLITATGQRVTLRCSPRSGDLSVYWYQQSLDQGLQFLIQYYNGEERAKGNILERFSAQQFPDLHSELNLSSLELGDSALYFCASSEHSNTEAFFGQGTRLTVV.

This chain links TRBV4-3 with TRBJ2-3, with D perhaps TRBD2 (5 bases). V lost 2 bases, J lost 0 bases, and 12 bases lay in between. Germline V gene sequence: CDR1 LGHNA, CDR2 YSLEER. The CDR3 is 16 amino acids. In nucleotides, the CDR3 is TGCGCCAGCAGCCAAAACAGCGGCCTTAGCACAGATACGCAGTATTTT. This gives the protein CASSQNSGLSTDTQYF.

The gene calls are TRBV5-1 and TRBJ1-4, with 8 bases fitting TRBD1. The CDR3 covers 17 residues. J was trimmed by 6 bases and V by 0 bases; bases with no gene match: 10. CDR1 and CDR2 (germline): SGHRS, YFSETQ. The CDR3 bases are TGCGCCAGCAGCTTGGGGACAGGGATGATGAGCGATGAAAAACTGTTTTTT. Its protein is CASSLGTGMMSDEKLFF.

The table lists this clone with a few counts. The chain carries TRBV19 and TRBJ2-7, with 7 bases identical to TRBD1. The ends lost 11 bases at V and 0 bases at J; junction bases unmatched: 13. Germline V gene sequence: CDR1 LNHDA, CDR2 SQIVND (reference sequence). This CDR3 region has 15 residues. The CDR3 DNA follows: TGTGCCTCATCCCGGGCAGGGGGTGACTCCTACGAGCAGTACTTC. Translated: CASSRAGGDSYEQYF.

The CDR3 DNA follows: TGTGCCAGTAGTATAGCAGGGTGCCCCGAGCAGTACTTC. It yields the protein CASSIAGCPEQYF. The rearrangement joins TRBV19 to TRBJ2-7; the D gene is possibly TRBD1 (5 bases). Trimming shortened V by 1 base and J by 6 bases, and 10 bases separated the two germline ends. Germline values: CDR1 LNHDA, CDR2 SQIVND (reference sequence). The CDR3 extends over 13 amino acids.

The V gene is TRBV11-2, the J gene TRBJ1-1; no clear D. Looked up from germline, CDR1 is SGHAT and CDR2 is FQNNGV. This CDR3 has 14 residues. V was cut by 6 bases and J by 1 base, with 12 bases left in between. CDR3 nucleotide sequence: TGTGCCAGCAGTCGCGACGGAGGGAACACTGAAGCTTTCTTT. As protein: CASSRDGGNTEAFF.

V usage is TRBV6-5 and J usage is TRBJ1-1, with 10 positions matching TRBD1. Germline V CDR1 and CDR2: MNHEY, SVGAGI. The length of the CDR3 is 14 residues. V was clipped by 5 bases and J by 6 bases; unmatched bases: 6. CDR3 amino acids: CASSTTGTGAEAFF. CDR3 bases: TGTGCCAGCAGTACGACCGGGACAGGGGCTGAAGCTTTCTTT.

The V call is TRBV5-1, the J call TRBJ1-1, with D maybe TRBD1 (5 bases). The CDR3 extends over 15 amino acids. The V end was cut by 4 bases, the J end by 7 bases, with 20 bases between. In germline, CDR1 is SGHRS, CDR2 YFSETQ. CDR3 in DNA: TGCGCCAGCAGCGCGGGGTTACCGGGACGGATTGAAGCTTTCTTT. This encodes CASSAGLPGRIEAFF.

This clone has only a few counts. V and J are TRBV6-5 and TRBJ2-5; no reliable D call. The V end was cut by 8 bases, the J end by 5 bases, with 18 bases between. Germline V lookup: CDR1 MNHEY, CDR2 SVGAGI. This CDR3 is 14 amino acids long. The CDR3 coding sequence is TGTGCCAGCGCGTGGTCGGCCGCCAGGGAGACCCAGTACTTC. Protein: CASAWSAARETQYF.

The CDR3 here is CASSLGVSYNEQFF. CDR3 nucleotide sequence: TGTGCCAGCAGCTTGGGAGTCTCCTACAATGAGCAGTTCTTC. This sequence joins TRBV11-2 and TRBJ2-1, with a tentative D call TRBD2 (5 bases). Trimming removed 3 bases from V and 0 bases from J, with 6 bases in between. The CDR3 is 14 residues long. Per germline, CDR1 SGHAT and CDR2 FQNNGV.

The chain employs TRBV18 and TRBJ2-3; D is perhaps TRBD2 (6 bases). Germline V gene lookup returns CDR1 KGHSH and CDR2 LQKENI. The CDR3 spans 13 residues. V shed 1 base and J shed 5 bases, with 7 bases lying between them. The CDR3 DNA is TGTGCCAGCTCACCACAGGGAGGAGATACGCAGTATTTT. Protein product: CASSPQGGDTQYF.

This clone has just a few counts. The chain links TRBV7-9 to TRBJ1-2; D might be TRBD1 (5 bases). This CDR3 contains 14 residues. Germline CDR1 is SEHNR and CDR2 is FQNEAQ (reference sequence). V lost 5 bases to trimming and J lost 10 bases, with 20 bases between them. CDR3 nucleotide sequence: TGTGCCAGCAGCCCGCGGCAGGGCACCTTTGACTACACCTTC. Translated: CASSPRQGTFDYTF.

The CDR3 sequence: CASSYAGGTEAFF. For the CDR3, the DNA is TGTGCCAGCAGTTACGCCGGGGGCACTGAAGCTTTCTTT. The chain employs TRBV6-5 and TRBJ1-1, with D possibly matching TRBD1 (5 bases). Germline CDR1 is MNHEY and CDR2 is SVGAGI. CDR3 length: 13 residues. V was shortened by 2 bases and J by 4 bases, with 8 bases between the two germline ends.